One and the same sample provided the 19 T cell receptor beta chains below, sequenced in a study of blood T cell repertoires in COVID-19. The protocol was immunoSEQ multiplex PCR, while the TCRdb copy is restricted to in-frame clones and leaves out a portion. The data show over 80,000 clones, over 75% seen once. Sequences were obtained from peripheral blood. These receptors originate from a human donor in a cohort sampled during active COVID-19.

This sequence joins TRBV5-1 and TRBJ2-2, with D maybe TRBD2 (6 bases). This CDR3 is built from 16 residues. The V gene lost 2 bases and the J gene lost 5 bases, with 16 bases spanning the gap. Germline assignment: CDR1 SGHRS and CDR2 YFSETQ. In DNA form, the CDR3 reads TGCGCCAGCAGCTTTGGGTCCCTAGCGCAGACCGGGGAGCTGTTTTTT. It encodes CASSFGSLAQTGELFF.

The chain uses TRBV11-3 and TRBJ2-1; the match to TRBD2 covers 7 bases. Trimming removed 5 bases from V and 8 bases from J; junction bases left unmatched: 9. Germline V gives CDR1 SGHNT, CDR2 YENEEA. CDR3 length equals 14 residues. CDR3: CASSPGGASDEQFF. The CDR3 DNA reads TGTGCCAGCAGCCCGGGAGGCGCCTCAGATGAGCAGTTCTTC.

In nucleotides, the CDR3 is TGCGCCAGCAGCTTGGAACTGACAGGGGTGGGCGGCTACACCTTC. As protein: CASSLELTGVGGYTF. The chain recombines TRBV5-1 with TRBJ1-2, with TRBD1 matching 8 bases. The CDR3 spans 15 residues. Germline CDR1 SGHRS, CDR2 YFSETQ. The J segment lost 8 bases and the V segment lost 0 bases, leaving 9 bases of the junction unmatched.

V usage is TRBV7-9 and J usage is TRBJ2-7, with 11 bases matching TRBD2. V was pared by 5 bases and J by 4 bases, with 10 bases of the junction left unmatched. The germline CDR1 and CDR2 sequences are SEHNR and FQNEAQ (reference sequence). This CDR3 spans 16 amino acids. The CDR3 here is CASSRNSGGGLYEQYF. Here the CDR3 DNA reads TGTGCCAGCAGCCGGAATAGCGGGGGGGGGTTGTACGAGCAGTACTTC.

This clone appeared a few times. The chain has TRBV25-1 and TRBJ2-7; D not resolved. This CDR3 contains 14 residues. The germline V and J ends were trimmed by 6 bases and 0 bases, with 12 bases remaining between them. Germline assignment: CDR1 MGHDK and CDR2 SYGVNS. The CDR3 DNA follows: TGTGCCAGCAGCGACTCAAAAAGCTCCTACGAGCAGTACTTC. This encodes CASSDSKSSYEQYF.

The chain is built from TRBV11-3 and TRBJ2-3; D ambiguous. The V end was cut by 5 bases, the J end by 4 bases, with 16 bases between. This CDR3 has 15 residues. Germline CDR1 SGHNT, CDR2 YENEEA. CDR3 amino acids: CASSVAGLDADTQYF. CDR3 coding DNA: TGTGCCAGCAGCGTTGCCGGCCTAGACGCAGATACGCAGTATTTT.

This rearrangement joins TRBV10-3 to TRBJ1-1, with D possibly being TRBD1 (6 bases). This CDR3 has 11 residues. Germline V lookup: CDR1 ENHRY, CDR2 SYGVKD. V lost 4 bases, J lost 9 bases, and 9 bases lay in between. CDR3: CAISGDTKAFF. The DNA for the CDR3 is TGTGCCATCAGTGGGGACACGAAAGCTTTCTTT.

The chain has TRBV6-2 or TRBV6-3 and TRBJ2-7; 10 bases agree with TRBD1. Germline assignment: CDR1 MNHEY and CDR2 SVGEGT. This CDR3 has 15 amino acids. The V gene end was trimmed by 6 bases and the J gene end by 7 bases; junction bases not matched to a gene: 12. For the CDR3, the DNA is TGTGCCAGCAGCCGCCCGGGACAGGGGACTTATGAGCAGTACTTC. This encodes CASSRPGQGTYEQYF.

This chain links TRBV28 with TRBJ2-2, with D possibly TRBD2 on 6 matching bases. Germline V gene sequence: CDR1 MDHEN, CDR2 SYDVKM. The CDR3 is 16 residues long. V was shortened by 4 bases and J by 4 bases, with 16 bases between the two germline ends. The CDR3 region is CASSSISGTFTGELFF. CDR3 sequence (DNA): TGTGCCAGCAGTTCCATCTCCGGGACTTTCACCGGGGAGCTGTTTTTT. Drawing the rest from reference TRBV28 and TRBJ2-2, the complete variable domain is DVKVTQSSRYLVKRTGEKVFLECVQDMDHENMFWYRQDPGLGLRLIYFSYDVKMKEKGDIPEGYSVSREKKERFSLILESASTNQTSMYLCASSSISGTFTGELFFGEGSRLTVL.

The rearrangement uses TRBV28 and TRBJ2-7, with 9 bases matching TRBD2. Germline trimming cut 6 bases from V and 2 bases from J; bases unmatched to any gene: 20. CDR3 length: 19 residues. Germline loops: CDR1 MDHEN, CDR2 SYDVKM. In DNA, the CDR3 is TGTGCCAGCAGCTCTCATTTCTCGGGACTAGCATACTCAGCCTACGAGCAGTACTTC. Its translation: CASSSHFSGLAYSAYEQYF.

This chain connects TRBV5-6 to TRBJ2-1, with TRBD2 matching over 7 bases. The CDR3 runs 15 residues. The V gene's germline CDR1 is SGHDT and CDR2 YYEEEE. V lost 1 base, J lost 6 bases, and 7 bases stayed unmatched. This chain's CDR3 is CASSLRRGYINEQFF. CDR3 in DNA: TGTGCCAGCAGCTTGAGGCGGGGGTACATCAATGAGCAGTTCTTC.

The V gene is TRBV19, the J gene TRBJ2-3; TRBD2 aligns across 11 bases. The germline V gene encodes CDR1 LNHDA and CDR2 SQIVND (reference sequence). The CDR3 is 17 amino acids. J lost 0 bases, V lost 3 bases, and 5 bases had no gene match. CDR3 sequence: CASSMGTSGESTDTQYF. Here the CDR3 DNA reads TGTGCCAGTAGTATGGGGACTAGCGGTGAAAGCACAGATACGCAGTATTTT.

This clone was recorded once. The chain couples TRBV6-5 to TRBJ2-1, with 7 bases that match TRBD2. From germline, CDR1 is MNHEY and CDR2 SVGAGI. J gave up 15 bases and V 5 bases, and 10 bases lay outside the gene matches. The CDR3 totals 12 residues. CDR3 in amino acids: CASSRGGTKPFF. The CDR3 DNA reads TGTGCCAGCAGTAGAGGTGGGACTAAGCCGTTCTTC.

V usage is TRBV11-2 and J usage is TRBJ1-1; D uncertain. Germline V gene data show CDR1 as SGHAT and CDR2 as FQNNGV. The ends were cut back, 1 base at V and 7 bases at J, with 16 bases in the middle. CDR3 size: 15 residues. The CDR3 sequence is CASSLVGWAAHEAFF. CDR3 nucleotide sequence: TGTGCCAGCAGCTTAGTAGGTTGGGCAGCTCATGAAGCTTTCTTT.

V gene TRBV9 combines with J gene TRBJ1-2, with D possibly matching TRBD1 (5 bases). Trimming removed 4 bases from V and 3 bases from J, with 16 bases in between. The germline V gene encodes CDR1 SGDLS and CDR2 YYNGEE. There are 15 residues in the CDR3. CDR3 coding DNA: TGTGCCAGCAGCCCGTCGTGGGGAGGGGACTATGGCTACACCTTC. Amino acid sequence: CASSPSWGGDYGYTF. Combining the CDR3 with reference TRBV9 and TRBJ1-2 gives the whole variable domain DSGVTQTPKHLITATGQRVTLRCSPRSGDLSVYWYQQSLDQGLQFLIQYYNGEERAKGNILERFSAQQFPDLHSELNLSSLELGDSALYFCASSPSWGGDYGYTFGSGTRLTVV.

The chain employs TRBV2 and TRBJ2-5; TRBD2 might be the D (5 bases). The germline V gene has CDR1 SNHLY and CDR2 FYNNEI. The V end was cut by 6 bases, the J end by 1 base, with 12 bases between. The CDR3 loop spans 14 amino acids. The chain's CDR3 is CASRGRLLQETQYF. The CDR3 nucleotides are TGTGCCAGCAGGGGTAGACTACTCCAAGAGACCCAGTACTTC.

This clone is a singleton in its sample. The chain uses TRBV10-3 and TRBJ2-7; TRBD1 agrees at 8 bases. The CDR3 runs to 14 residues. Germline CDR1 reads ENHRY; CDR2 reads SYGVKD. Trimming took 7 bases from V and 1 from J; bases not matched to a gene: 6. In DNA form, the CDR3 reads TGTGCCATCAAGGACAGGGACTCTTCCTACGAGCAGTACTTC. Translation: CAIKDRDSSYEQYF.

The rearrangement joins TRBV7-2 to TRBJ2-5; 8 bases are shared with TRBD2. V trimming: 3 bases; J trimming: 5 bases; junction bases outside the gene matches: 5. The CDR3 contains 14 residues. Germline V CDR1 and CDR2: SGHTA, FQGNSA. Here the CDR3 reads CASSFLSGDETQYF. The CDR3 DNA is TGTGCCAGCAGCTTTCTTAGCGGGGACGAGACCCAGTACTTC.

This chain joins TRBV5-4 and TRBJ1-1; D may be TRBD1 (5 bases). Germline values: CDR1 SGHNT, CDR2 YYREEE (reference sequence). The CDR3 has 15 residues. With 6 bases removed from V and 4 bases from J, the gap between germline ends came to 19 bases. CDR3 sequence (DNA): TGTGCCAGCAACGATATCCGGGGGGGTGGCACTGAAGCTTTCTTT. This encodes CASNDIRGGGTEAFF.